Within the sample, the clone carrying this TCR beta chain is medium-sized (0.01 to 0.1%). What it binds is not known. Ligated cDNA underwent four rounds of PCR with nested alpha and beta constant region primers and SP2. TCRdb reprocessed the UMI-ligation and nested PCR reads with MiXCR, giving one entry per CDR3 protein. The profile covers 25,000 to 30,000 distinct CDR3 sequences, with 5.2% appearing a single time and 6% to 9.5% taken by the ten largest. The data derive from a study of naive and memory T cell subsets. Germline CDR1 and CDR2: SGHNT and YYREEE (reference sequence). The V end lost 0 bases, the J end lost 4 bases, and 5 bases lay between the germline ends. The CDR3 consists of 13 residues. The library had UMIs added by 3' ligation of an oligonucleotide to TCR cDNA. Whole-blood samples were around 2.3 ml of peripheral blood from healthy adult volunteers. Reverse transcription used DNase-treated unsorted total RNA, aiming for about 1 to 1,100 ng.

Whole-study findings and limits: This RNA-based method may be sensitive to activation-related transcript changes.

The genes are TRBV5-4 and TRBJ1-5; D gene unclear. The source of this sequence is an adult in good health. Sequences were obtained from blood. The CDR3 DNA reads TGTGCCAGCAGCTTGGGTCCTAATCAGCCCCAGCATTTT. Encoded protein: CASSLGPNQPQHF. The variable domain in full, completed from reference TRBV5-4 and TRBJ1-5, reads ETGVTQSPTHLIKTRGQQVTLRCSSQSGHNTVSWYQQALGQGPQFIFQYYREEENGRGNFPPRFSGLQFPNYSSELNVNALELDDSALYLCASSLGPNQPQHFGDGTRLSIL.